This is a list of T cell receptor beta chains from one sample in a study of cytomegalovirus exposure and HLA in healthy donors. Repertoires were generated with immunoSEQ multiplex PCR, while TCRdb's copy carries only in-frame clones and drops some. The data contain 75,000 to 95,000 clones, around three fifths of them singletons. Material for sequencing was PBMCs. Receptors originate from a man aged 25 to 40 in good health and CMV-seronegative. The CDR3 runs from the conserved cysteine through the conserved F or W. A D gene is named only where the DNA matches it firmly. Only part of the rows carry a size: once, few, many, or a class if the clone is expanded.

v_call	clone_size	d_call	j_call	cdr3_aa	cdr3_nt
TRBV5-5	-	TRBD1	TRBJ2-1	CASSGKTGGSYNEQFF	TGTGCCAGCAGCGGTAAGACAGGGGGCTCCTACAATGAGCAGTTCTTC
TRBV19	-	-	TRBJ1-1	CATRDGGRDSEAFF	TGTGCCACCCGGGATGGGGGCAGAGACAGTGAAGCTTTCTTT
TRBV27	-	-	TRBJ2-1	CASSLGAAPSYNEQFF	TGTGCCAGCAGTTTAGGGGCGGCCCCCTCCTACAATGAGCAGTTCTTC
TRBV7-9	few	TRBD1	TRBJ2-5	CASSLTRYRGQETQYF	TGTGCCAGCAGCTTAACCCGATACAGGGGCCAAGAGACCCAGTACTTC
TRBV6-5	few	TRBD2	TRBJ2-5	CASTLAGGETQYF	TGTGCCAGCACCTTAGCGGGGGGGGAGACCCAGTACTTC
TRBV7-3	-	TRBD1	TRBJ2-5	CASSLLGTGGVETQYF	TGTGCCAGCAGCTTACTGGGGACAGGGGGCGTCGAGACCCAGTACTTC
TRBV6-4	few	-	TRBJ2-3	CASSDSIGAGDTQYF	TGTGCCAGCAGTGACTCGATAGGGGCTGGAGATACGCAGTATTTT
TRBV19	-	-	TRBJ2-3	CASSYREGGRYTQYF	TGTGCCAGTAGTTACAGGGAGGGCGGAAGGTATACGCAGTATTTT
TRBV4-1	-	-	TRBJ1-3	CASSQDDRSFSGNTIYF	TGCGCCAGCAGCCAGGATGACAGGTCCTTCTCTGGAAACACCATATATTTT
TRBV21-1	-	-	TRBJ1-5	CASSTGLGQAMEEPQHF	TGTGCCAGCAGCACCGGCCTTGGACAGGCCATGGAGGAGCCCCAGCATTTT
TRBV5-1	-	TRBD1	TRBJ2-1	CASSPGTGNEQFF	TGCGCCAGCAGCCCAGGGACAGGGAATGAGCAGTTCTTC
TRBV18	-	TRBD2	TRBJ2-5	CASSPRVAGGQETQYF	TGTGCCAGCTCACCACGGGTAGCGGGAGGACAAGAGACCCAGTACTTC
TRBV7-3	-	TRBD1	TRBJ1-1	CASSLEGAGEAFF	TGTGCCAGCAGCTTAGAGGGGGCCGGTGAAGCTTTCTTT
TRBV7-9	-	TRBD2	TRBJ2-1	CASSPGTSVYNEQFF	TGTGCCAGCAGTCCCGGGACTAGCGTTTACAATGAGCAGTTCTTC
TRBV11-2	-	-	TRBJ2-1	CASSSRWNEQFF	TGTGCCAGCAGCTCGAGGTGGAATGAGCAGTTCTTC
TRBV7-9	-	-	TRBJ2-3	CASSFASGDTQYF	TGTGCCAGCAGCTTTGCTAGTGGGGATACGCAGTATTTT
TRBV5-4	once	TRBD1	TRBJ1-4	CASSCGTGDPATVF	TGTGCCAGCAGCTGCGGGACAGGGGATCCTGCAACTGTTTTT
TRBV9	-	TRBD1	TRBJ2-7	CASSARDRGYLEQYF	TGTGCCAGCAGCGCCAGGGACAGGGGCTATTTGGAGCAGTACTTC
TRBV7-3	few	TRBD1	TRBJ1-6	CASSLGTENSPLHF	TGTGCCAGCAGCTTAGGGACAGAAAATTCACCCCTCCACTTT
TRBV30	few	-	TRBJ1-2	CAWNEGSYGYTF	TGTGCCTGGAATGAGGGATCCTATGGCTACACCTTC
TRBV29-1	once	TRBD2	TRBJ2-3	CSALLAEGDTQYF	TGCAGCGCTCTACTAGCGGAAGGTGATACGCAGTATTTT
TRBV30	-	-	TRBJ1-4	CAWSVRGGQAEKLFF	TGTGCCTGGAGTGTACGTGGAGGTCAGGCTGAAAAACTGTTTTTT
TRBV18	-	-	TRBJ1-4	CASSPTGNNALTLFF	TGTGCCAGCTCACCAACCGGGAATAATGCGCTGACATTGTTTTTT
TRBV30	-	TRBD1	TRBJ1-2	CAWSGDRLYGYTF	TGTGCCTGGAGCGGGGACAGGCTCTATGGCTACACCTTC
TRBV6-1	few	-	TRBJ2-7	CASSEALGGSGYEQYF	TGTGCCAGCAGTGAAGCGCTAGGGGGCAGCGGGTACGAGCAGTACTTC
TRBV5-1	-	TRBD1	TRBJ2-4	CASSAQTGNIQYF	TGCGCCAGCAGCGCCCAGACAGGGAACATTCAGTACTTC
TRBV6-5	-	TRBD1	TRBJ2-7	CASRGPGGYEQYF	TGTGCCTCCAGAGGCCCAGGGGGTTACGAGCAGTACTTC
TRBV5-1	-	-	TRBJ2-7	CASSLGRREYYEQYF	TGCGCCAGCAGCTTGGGTCGGCGGGAATACTACGAGCAGTACTTC
TRBV7-6	-	TRBD1	TRBJ1-6	CASSKTGGYSPLHF	TGTGCCAGCAGCAAGACAGGGGGATACTCACCCCTCCACTTT
TRBV11-3	-	TRBD2	TRBJ2-2	CASSWREAGGELFF	TGTGCCAGCAGCTGGCGGGAGGCAGGCGGGGAGCTGTTTTTT
TRBV5-8	-	TRBD1	TRBJ2-7	CASSRDGQGAYEQYF	TGTGCCAGCAGCCGCGACGGACAGGGGGCCTACGAGCAGTACTTC
TRBV5-1	-	TRBD1	TRBJ1-6	CASNFGQGNSPLHF	TGCGCCAGCAACTTCGGACAGGGCAATTCACCCCTCCACTTT
TRBV18	once	TRBD1	TRBJ2-7	CASTQTGTGGTYEQYF	TGTGCCAGCACCCAGACCGGGACAGGGGGGACCTACGAGCAGTACTTC
TRBV18	-	TRBD1	TRBJ1-2	CASSRDRDSGGYTF	TGTGCCAGCTCAAGGGACAGGGATTCTGGGGGCTACACCTTC
TRBV18	-	-	TRBJ1-1	CASSPPIRGQINSRGDAEAFF	TGTGCCAGCTCACCACCGATACGAGGACAGATCAACTCCCGAGGGGACGCTGAAGCTTTCTTT
TRBV4-1	few	-	TRBJ1-2	CASSPPWIGVDGYTF	TGCGCCAGCAGCCCTCCGTGGATAGGGGTGGATGGCTACACCTTC
TRBV11-3	-	-	TRBJ2-1	CASSLQTGWGNEQFF	TGTGCCAGCAGCTTACAAACAGGCTGGGGCAATGAGCAGTTCTTC
TRBV5-1	few	-	TRBJ2-7	CASSLASAQYEQYF	TGCGCCAGCAGCCTTGCTAGCGCACAATACGAGCAGTACTTC
TRBV7-9	once	TRBD1	TRBJ2-4	CASTDLGQDPTRAKNIQYF	TGTGCCAGCACCGACTTGGGACAGGACCCCACCCGGGCCAAAAACATTCAGTACTTC
TRBV27	-	TRBD1	TRBJ1-5	CASRHRGSNQPQHF	TGTGCCAGCAGGCACAGGGGGAGCAATCAGCCCCAGCATTTT
TRBV7-9	-	TRBD2	TRBJ2-2	CSSSLAGLAESIGELFF	TGTTCCAGCAGCTTAGCGGGACTAGCGGAGAGCATCGGGGAGCTGTTTTTT
TRBV7-2	-	-	TRBJ1-4	CASSENRVANEKLFF	TGTGCCAGCAGCGAAAACAGGGTAGCTAATGAAAAACTGTTTTTT
TRBV19	once	-	TRBJ2-2	CASSMTETGELFF	TGTGCCAGTAGTATGACAGAGACCGGGGAGCTGTTTTTT
TRBV27	-	-	TRBJ1-4	CASSSRTNEKLFF	TGTGCCAGCAGTAGCCGCACGAACGAAAAACTGTTTTTT
TRBV2	few	TRBD1	TRBJ1-2	CASSQGTGPGYTF	TGTGCCAGCAGTCAAGGGACAGGGCCTGGCTACACCTTC
TRBV25-1	-	TRBD1	TRBJ1-2	CASSPRPGTGGNYGYTF	TGTGCCAGCAGTCCCCGACCAGGGACAGGGGGGAACTATGGCTACACCTTC
TRBV4-3	medium-sized	TRBD2	TRBJ2-7	CASSPGLADSYEQYF	TGCGCCAGCAGCCCAGGACTAGCGGACTCCTACGAGCAGTACTTC
TRBV29-1	-	TRBD2	TRBJ2-1	CSVDPAFLAGDSQFF	TGCAGCGTTGATCCGGCCTTCCTGGCGGGGGACTCGCAGTTCTTC
TRBV29-1	few	-	TRBJ1-2	CSVWGGLYGYTF	TGCAGCGTTTGGGGAGGCCTCTATGGCTACACCTTC
TRBV19	-	-	TRBJ2-3	CASSTGADTQYF	TGTGCCAGTAGTACGGGGGCAGATACGCAGTATTTT
TRBV28	-	TRBD2	TRBJ2-5	CASSWAGADNVQETQYF	TGTGCCAGCAGTTGGGCGGGAGCCGATAACGTTCAAGAGACCCAGTACTTC
TRBV7-2	-	-	TRBJ2-6	CASSKSGAPPFTGANVLTF	TGTGCCAGCAGCAAAAGTGGGGCGCCCCCGTTTACTGGGGCCAACGTCCTGACTTTC
TRBV4-2	-	-	TRBJ1-2	CASSQEAAQGSYGYTF	TGTGCCAGCAGCCAAGAAGCTGCCCAGGGGAGCTATGGCTACACCTTC
TRBV7-9	few	-	TRBJ1-5	CASSSGQSIYSNQPQHF	TGTGCCAGCAGCTCCGGACAGTCCATATATAGCAATCAGCCCCAGCATTTT
TRBV15	-	-	TRBJ2-1	CATSGYSRSGGYNEQFF	TGTGCCACCAGCGGATACTCCCGTTCGGGTGGCTACAATGAGCAGTTCTTC